This T cell receptor beta chain was sequenced for a study of CD8 T cells in Susac syndrome. Germline V gene lookup returns CDR1 MNHNS and CDR2 SASEGT. V lost 3 bases and J 6 bases, leaving 14 bases between the germline ends. This CDR3 contains 15 residues. Reverse transcription used about 0.45 to 1 ug RNA and random hexamers. The CDR3 of TCR beta was amplified by immunoSEQ multiplex PCR across 54 Vbeta and 13 Jbeta. TCRdb re-derived calls from the immunoSEQ multiplex PCR reads in MiXCR, one entry per CDR3 protein. Of some 180,000 distinct CDR3 sequences in the sample, roughly 94% were seen once. The study sequenced TCR beta in blood CD8+ and CD4+ T cells. Isolation of CD8+ and CD4+ T cells was performed negatively, whereas enrichment of TEMRA cells was done by FACS.

The sequencing input was CD4+ T cells from PBMCs. This sequence originates from a human donor with Susac syndrome. The rearrangement links TRBV6-1 to TRBJ2-2; D uncertain. The chain's CDR3 is CASSDRASTAGELFF. The CDR3, as DNA: TGTGCCAGCAGTGATCGGGCCAGTACGGCCGGGGAGCTGTTTTTT.